This T cell receptor beta chain is drawn from a study of blood T cells in healthy people across ages. Study conclusions and caveats: Samples with more naive T cells showed higher observed beta diversity. There were more naive CD4+ cells and higher diversity in long-lived donors than in aged donors. Older individuals had lower TCR beta diversity per million T cells (the decline was roughly linear).

Germline V gene data show CDR1 as SGHRS and CDR2 as YFSETQ. This CDR3 region has 14 residues. The junction had 8 bases not matched to a gene; V was cut back by 7 bases and J by 7 bases. Concerning this clonotype itself: Its antigen is unidentified.

Every participating donor contributed around 9.5 milliliters of peripheral blood through a draw. Then a second PCR, running about 7 to 11 cycles, was carried out with a sample-barcoded 5' primer and a J-beta primer mix. TCRdb re-analysed the 5' RACE reads in MiXCR, keeping a single row per CDR3 protein. In the table there are hundreds of thousands of distinct CDR3 sequences, under 40% of which are singletons. The chain is built from TRBV5-1 and TRBJ2-1; TRBD1 matches at 10 bases. The TCR originated in a man aged 18 to 29 in good health. Sequencing was done on a sample of blood. Here the CDR3 reads CASGDRGQQNEQFF. The CDR3 nucleotides are TGCGCCAGCGGTGACAGGGGGCAGCAGAATGAGCAGTTCTTC.